This T cell receptor beta chain came from a study of glioma-infiltrating T cells after dendritic cell vaccination. Time point described: after dendritic cell vaccination, including at tumor progression/relapse. Only in-frame clones appear in the TCRdb table, and some are missing; sequencing was by immunoSEQ multiplex PCR. The table lists 90,000 to 110,000 clones, 90% of them singletons. This material consisted of blood, taken after dendritic cell vaccination. This receptor was taken from a human donor with glioblastoma.

The CDR3 is CAWSRMGGEDTEAFF. The CDR3 DNA is TGTGCCTGGAGTCGCATGGGGGGAGAGGATACTGAAGCTTTCTTT. The chain is built from TRBV30 and TRBJ1-1; tentative D call: TRBD1 (5 bases). Germline CDR1 reads GTSNPN; CDR2 reads SVGIG (reference sequence). The CDR3 length is 15 residues. Between the trimmed V and J ends, which lost 2 bases and 5 bases, there was a span of 18 bases.